The 25 T cell receptor beta chains below come from one sample, sequenced in a study of T cell responses to AZD1222 COVID-19 vaccine. Repertoires were generated with immunoSEQ multiplex PCR, while TCRdb's copy carries only in-frame clones and drops some. The table lists roughly 150,000 clones, 80% to 95% of them singletons. Here the sequenced sample was peripheral blood, taken on day 0 of AZD1222 vaccination. Every receptor here comes from an adult in good health.

The rearrangement uses TRBV25-1 and TRBJ1-4, with D possibly being TRBD1 (6 bases). Germline CDR1 MGHDK, CDR2 SYGVNS. The CDR3 spans 14 residues. The germline V and J ends were trimmed by 6 bases and 3 bases, with 11 bases remaining between them. The CDR3 DNA reads TGTGCCAGCAGGCCACAGGGTCCTAATGAAAAACTGTTTTTT. This codes for CASRPQGPNEKLFF.

The chain couples TRBV19 to TRBJ1-1; D unclear. CDR1 is LNHDA and CDR2 is SQIVND in the germline V gene (reference sequence). The CDR3 consists of 15 residues. V dropped 3 bases and J dropped 1 base, with 12 bases sitting between them. This CDR3 is CASSIPTSGNTEAFF. The CDR3 nucleotides read TGTGCCAGTAGTATTCCAACTTCGGGGAACACTGAAGCTTTCTTT.

The V gene is TRBV4-3, the J gene TRBJ2-5, with 10 bases aligning to TRBD1. This CDR3 has 16 residues. The germline gives CDR1 LGHNA, CDR2 YSLEER. V gave up 1 base and J gave up 5 bases; unmatched junction bases: 7. The CDR3 DNA reads as TGCGCCAGCAGCCAAGGAGGGACAGGGGCTGGGGAGACCCAGTACTTC. It codes for CASSQGGTGAGETQYF.

The chain combines TRBV7-9 with TRBJ1-3, with D maybe TRBD1 (6 bases). CDR1 SEHNR and CDR2 FQNEAQ come from the germline V gene (reference sequence). CDR3 length equals 15 residues. Trimming removed 4 bases from V and 8 bases from J, with 18 bases in between. CDR3 nucleotide sequence: TGTGCCAGCAGCTCCTTCAGGGGCCCCGGCGACACCATATATTTT. Encoded protein: CASSSFRGPGDTIYF.

The chain has TRBV19 and TRBJ2-3; TRBD2 matches at 9 bases. Germline V gene data show CDR1 as LNHDA and CDR2 as SQIVND (reference sequence). Trimming cost V 5 bases and J 1 base; bases outside gene matches: 7. The CDR3 spans 16 residues. DNA for the CDR3: TGTGCCAGTAGTCCACATAGCGGGAGTGGCACAGATACGCAGTATTTT. The encoded protein is CASSPHSGSGTDTQYF.

V is TRBV19 and J is TRBJ2-3; D remains unclear. The V gene's germline CDR1 is LNHDA and CDR2 SQIVND (reference sequence). This CDR3 comprises 15 residues. V was clipped by 3 bases and J by 0 bases, with 10 bases between them. The CDR3 loop reads CASSMPGGSTDTQYF. In DNA form, the CDR3 reads TGTGCCAGTAGTATGCCGGGTGGTAGCACAGATACGCAGTATTTT.

This sequence joins TRBV27 and TRBJ2-1; D not resolved. The CDR3 is 17 amino acids. Per the germline V gene, CDR1 is MNHEY and CDR2 is SMNVEV (reference sequence). V was clipped by 6 bases and J by 4 bases, with 22 bases between them. CDR3 sequence reads: CASSSSTAGLKYNEQFF. The CDR3 bases are TGTGCCAGCAGCTCATCCACCGCCGGGCTTAAGTACAATGAGCAGTTCTTC.

The CDR3 loop is CASSPWGGATLGYTF. CDR3 coding DNA: TGTGCCAGCAGCCCTTGGGGGGGCGCGACCCTTGGCTACACCTTC. The gene calls are TRBV5-6 and TRBJ1-2; D might be TRBD1 (6 bases). Per the germline V gene, CDR1 is SGHDT and CDR2 is YYEEEE. The length of the CDR3 is 15 residues. Trimming took off 4 bases at V and 7 bases at J, with 20 bases between the two ends.

For the CDR3, the DNA is TGTGCCAGCAGTATTAGCGGAAACACCGGGGAGCTGTTTTTT. It is translated as CASSISGNTGELFF. V gene TRBV6-5 combines with J gene TRBJ2-2, with D maybe TRBD2 (6 bases). With 5 bases removed from V and 2 bases from J, the gap between germline ends came to 9 bases. Germline CDR1 MNHEY, CDR2 SVGAGI. CDR3 length: 14 residues.

The V call is TRBV4-1, the J call TRBJ2-1; 9 bases are shared with TRBD2. V shed 1 base, J shed 1 base, and the junction held 8 bases outside the gene matches. Germline CDR1 is MGHRA and CDR2 is YSYEKL. This CDR3 is built from 18 residues. CDR3 in DNA: TGCGCCAGCAGCCAAGGGGCCCAGCGGGGGGCTTCCTACAATGAGCAGTTCTTC. Amino acid sequence: CASSQGAQRGASYNEQFF.

This clone was seen only once. The V call is TRBV6-2 or TRBV6-3, the J call TRBJ1-6; D unresolved. Trimming took off 0 bases at V and 10 bases at J, with 13 bases between the two ends. The CDR3 is 15 amino acids. Per the germline V gene, CDR1 is MNHEY and CDR2 is SVGEGT. CDR3 in DNA: TGTGCCAGCAGTTACTCGAATTCCGGTGGATCACCCCTCCACTTT. It codes for CASSYSNSGGSPLHF.

This clone was seen just once. V usage is TRBV4-1 and J usage is TRBJ1-1; D is undetermined. With 1 base removed from V and 1 base from J, the gap between germline ends came to 7 bases. CDR1 MGHRA and CDR2 YSYEKL come from the germline V gene. The CDR3 consists of 14 residues. CDR3 sequence (DNA): TGCGCCAGCAGCCAAGGCACACCGAACACTGAAGCTTTCTTT. The encoded protein is CASSQGTPNTEAFF.

The chain joins TRBV7-8 to TRBJ1-1, with D possibly matching TRBD1 (6 bases). CDR1 and CDR2 (germline): SGHVS, FQNEAQ. The CDR3 consists of 13 residues. Trimming removed 1 base at V and 6 bases at J, with 9 bases between. The CDR3 nucleotides are TGTGCCAGCAGCTTAGTAGGACAGCCTGAAGCTTTCTTT. This codes for CASSLVGQPEAFF.

The gene calls are TRBV28 and TRBJ1-2, with 7 nucleotides matching TRBD1. Germline CDR1 and CDR2: MDHEN and SYDVKM. The CDR3 totals 13 residues. V was pared by 2 bases and J by 8 bases, with 5 bases of the junction left unmatched. The CDR3 here is CASSLIPGQGYTF. The CDR3 coding sequence is TGTGCCAGCAGTTTAATCCCGGGACAGGGCTACACCTTC.

The chain joins TRBV6-4 to TRBJ1-2; no definite D call. The V gene's germline CDR1 is MRHNA and CDR2 SNTAGT. V lost 2 bases and J 8 bases, leaving 15 bases between the germline ends. This CDR3 region has 14 residues. The CDR3 region is CASSDSVRDGGYTF. For the CDR3, the DNA is TGTGCCAGCAGTGACAGCGTCCGAGATGGAGGCTACACCTTC.

This clone was counted a few times. J is TRBJ2-1 and V is TRBV4-1, with 7 positions matching TRBD2. Trimming took 0 bases from V and 8 from J; bases not matched to a gene: 7. The CDR3 covers 15 residues. Germline V CDR1 and CDR2: MGHRA, YSYEKL. CDR3 sequence reads: CASSQDRTRGHEQFF. The CDR3 nucleotides read TGCGCCAGCAGCCAAGATCGGACTAGAGGCCATGAGCAGTTCTTC.

The chain joins TRBV28 to TRBJ2-7; maybe TRBD2 (6 bases). V was trimmed by 6 bases and J by 3 bases, leaving 24 bases between them. CDR3 length equals 17 residues. Germline V lookup: CDR1 MDHEN, CDR2 SYDVKM. The CDR3 here is CASSPPFGDFQVYEQYF. The CDR3 DNA follows: TGTGCCAGCAGCCCGCCTTTTGGGGACTTTCAGGTCTACGAGCAGTACTTC.

This chain connects TRBV5-1 to TRBJ2-3; TRBD1 aligns across 11 bases. The V gene end was trimmed by 3 bases and the J gene end by 5 bases; junction bases not matched to a gene: 8. CDR3 size: 16 residues. The germline CDR1 and CDR2 sequences are SGHRS and YFSETQ. In DNA form, the CDR3 reads TGCGCCAGCAGCTCCGGGACAGGGGGTTTTGGAGATACGCAGTATTTT. Its protein is CASSSGTGGFGDTQYF. Using reference TRBV5-1 and TRBJ2-3 for the parts outside the CDR3, the full variable domain is KAGVTQTPRYLIKTRGQQVTLSCSPISGHRSVSWYQQTPGQGLQFLFEYFSETQRNKGNFPGRFSGRQFSNSRSEMNVSTLELGDSALYLCASSSGTGGFGDTQYFGPGTRLTVL.

This chain joins TRBV7-9 and TRBJ2-1; D gene unclear. Trimming shortened V by 5 bases and J by 7 bases, and 12 bases separated the two germline ends. The CDR3 extends over 13 amino acids. Germline assignment: CDR1 SEHNR and CDR2 FQNEAQ (reference sequence). The CDR3 is CASSPPPPNEQFF. The CDR3 DNA reads TGTGCCAGCAGCCCTCCCCCTCCAAATGAGCAGTTCTTC.

The chain combines TRBV5-4 with TRBJ2-1; TRBD1 matches at 7 bases. Germline V lookup: CDR1 SGHNT, CDR2 YYREEE (reference sequence). The CDR3 is 14 residues long. The V gene end was trimmed by 4 bases and the J gene end by 7 bases; junction bases not matched to a gene: 8. The CDR3 loop reads CASSPDRVVNEQFF. The CDR3 nucleotides read TGTGCCAGCAGCCCAGACAGGGTAGTGAATGAGCAGTTCTTC.

J is TRBJ1-3 and V is TRBV7-9, with D possibly matching TRBD1 (5 bases). Germline CDR1 is SEHNR and CDR2 is FQNEAQ (reference sequence). This CDR3 comprises 16 residues. V was cut by 5 bases and J by 0 bases, with 14 bases left in between. In nucleotides, the CDR3 is TGTGCCAGCAGCGGCCAAGGCAGGGTCTCTGGAAACACCATATATTTT. Its protein is CASSGQGRVSGNTIYF.

The V call is TRBV20-1, the J call TRBJ2-2, with TRBD1 matching over 8 bases. V trimming: 5 bases; J trimming: 5 bases; junction bases outside the gene matches: 10. Looked up from germline, CDR1 is DFQATT and CDR2 is SNEGSKA (reference sequence). There are 15 residues in the CDR3. CDR3 sequence reads: CSAGDGTGKTGELFF. CDR3 coding DNA: TGCAGTGCTGGTGACGGGACAGGAAAGACCGGGGAGCTGTTTTTT.

The chain joins TRBV5-1 to TRBJ2-3, with 8 bases identical to TRBD2. Per the germline V gene, CDR1 is SGHRS and CDR2 is YFSETQ. V lost 0 bases to trimming and J lost 2 bases; unmatched junction nucleotides: 11. CDR3 length: 18 amino acids. The CDR3 DNA follows: TGCGCCAGCAGCTTGGTCCAACGAGCGGGGGTTTACACAGATACGCAGTATTTT. Residues: CASSLVQRAGVYTDTQYF. Drawing the rest from reference TRBV5-1 and TRBJ2-3, the complete variable domain is KAGVTQTPRYLIKTRGQQVTLSCSPISGHRSVSWYQQTPGQGLQFLFEYFSETQRNKGNFPGRFSGRQFSNSRSEMNVSTLELGDSALYLCASSLVQRAGVYTDTQYFGPGTRLTVL.

The chain links TRBV29-1 to TRBJ2-5, with D possibly matching TRBD1 (6 bases). The germline V and J ends were trimmed by 4 bases and 3 bases, with 12 bases remaining between them. CDR3 length equals 13 residues. CDR1 is SQVTM, CDR2 ANQGSEA, per germline. The CDR3 sequence is CSVALGTKETQYF. In DNA form, the CDR3 reads TGCAGCGTTGCTCTCGGGACAAAAGAGACCCAGTACTTC.

CDR3 in DNA: TGTGCCAGCAGTTTAGGGACAGGGTTCGCGTATTACGAGCAGTACTTC. Amino acid sequence: CASSLGTGFAYYEQYF. This chain connects TRBV27 to TRBJ2-7; 9 nucleotides line up with TRBD1. CDR3 length: 16 residues. V trimming: 2 bases; J trimming: 4 bases; junction bases outside the gene matches: 9. Looked up from germline, CDR1 is MNHEY and CDR2 is SMNVEV (reference sequence).